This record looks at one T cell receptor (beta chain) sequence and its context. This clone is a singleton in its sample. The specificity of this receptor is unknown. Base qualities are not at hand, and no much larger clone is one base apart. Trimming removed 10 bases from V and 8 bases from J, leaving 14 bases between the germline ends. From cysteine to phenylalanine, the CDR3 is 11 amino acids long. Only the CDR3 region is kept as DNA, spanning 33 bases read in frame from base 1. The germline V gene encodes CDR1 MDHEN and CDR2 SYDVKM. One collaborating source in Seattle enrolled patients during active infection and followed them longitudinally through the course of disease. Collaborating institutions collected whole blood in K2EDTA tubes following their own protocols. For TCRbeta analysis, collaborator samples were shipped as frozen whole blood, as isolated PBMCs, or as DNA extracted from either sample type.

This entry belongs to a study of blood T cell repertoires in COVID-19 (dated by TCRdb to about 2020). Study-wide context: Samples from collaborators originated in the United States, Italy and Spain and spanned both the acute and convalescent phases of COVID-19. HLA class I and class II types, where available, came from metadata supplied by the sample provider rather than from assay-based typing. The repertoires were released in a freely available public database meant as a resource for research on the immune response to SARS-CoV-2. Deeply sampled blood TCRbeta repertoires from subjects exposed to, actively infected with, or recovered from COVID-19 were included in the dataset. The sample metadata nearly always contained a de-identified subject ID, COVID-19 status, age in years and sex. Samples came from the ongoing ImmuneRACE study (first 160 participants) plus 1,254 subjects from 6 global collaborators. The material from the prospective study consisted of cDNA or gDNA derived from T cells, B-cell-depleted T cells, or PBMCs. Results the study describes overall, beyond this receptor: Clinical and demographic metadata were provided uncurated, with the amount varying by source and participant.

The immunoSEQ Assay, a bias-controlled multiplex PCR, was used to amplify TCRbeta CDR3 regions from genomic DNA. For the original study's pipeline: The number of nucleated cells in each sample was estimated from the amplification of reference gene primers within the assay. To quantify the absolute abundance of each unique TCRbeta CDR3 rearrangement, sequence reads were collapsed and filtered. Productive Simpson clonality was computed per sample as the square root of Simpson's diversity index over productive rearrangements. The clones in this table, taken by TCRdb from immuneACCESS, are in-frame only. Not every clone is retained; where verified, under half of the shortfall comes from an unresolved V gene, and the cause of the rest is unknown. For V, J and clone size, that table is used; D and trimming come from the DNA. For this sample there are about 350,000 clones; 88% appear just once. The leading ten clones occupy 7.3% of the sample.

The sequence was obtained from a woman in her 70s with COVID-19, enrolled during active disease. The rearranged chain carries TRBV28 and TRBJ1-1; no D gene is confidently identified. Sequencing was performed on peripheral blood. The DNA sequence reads TGTGCCACCAAGGAGGTGCGCGAAGCTTTCTTT. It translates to CATKEVREAFF.